This entry lists 26 T cell receptor beta chains sequenced from one sample in a study of shared clonotypes between healthy human individuals. Repertoires were generated with immunoSEQ multiplex PCR, while TCRdb's copy carries only in-frame clones and drops some. Of some 300,000 clones detected, around 79% appear once; the ten largest clones hold less than 11%. The material sequenced was memory CD4+ T cells sorted from blood. The subset was: CD45RA-negative fraction. The receptors derive from a man aged 30 to 45 in good health.

The rearrangement links TRBV28 to TRBJ1-5, with 11 bases lining up with TRBD1. Germline V lookup: CDR1 MDHEN, CDR2 SYDVKM. This CDR3 region has 16 residues. J was trimmed by 6 bases and V by 0 bases; bases with no gene match: 4. The CDR3 coding sequence is TGTGCCAGCAGTTTATGGGGGACAGGGGGGCGTCAGCCCCAGCATTTT. Translating gives CASSLWGTGGRQPQHF.

This rearrangement joins TRBV11-2 to TRBJ2-7; TRBD2 agrees at 11 bases. Trimming cost V 2 bases and J 5 bases; bases outside gene matches: 11. Germline V lookup: CDR1 SGHAT, CDR2 FQNNGV. This CDR3 has 17 amino acids. CDR3 DNA: TGTGCCAGCAGCTTAAGGGTTCGGGCTAGCGGGAGGAACGAGCAGTACTTC. Translating gives CASSLRVRASGRNEQYF.

The CDR3 DNA reads TGTGCCAGCAGCTTAGTCGGATCATACACCGGGGAGCTGTTTTTT. It codes for CASSLVGSYTGELFF. The genes are TRBV11-2 and TRBJ2-2; no firm D call. The CDR3 is 15 amino acids. Germline assignment: CDR1 SGHAT and CDR2 FQNNGV. Trimming removed 1 base from V and 3 bases from J, with 9 bases in between. Filled out from reference TRBV11-2 and TRBJ2-2, the complete variable domain reads EAGVAQSPRYKIIEKRQSVAFWCNPISGHATLYWYQQILGQGPKLLIQFQNNGVVDDSQLPKDRFSAERLKGVDSTLKIQPAKLEDSAVYLCASSLVGSYTGELFFGEGSRLTVL.

This clone showed up many times. The gene calls are TRBV5-4 and TRBJ2-3; 11 bases map to TRBD2. CDR1 SGHNT and CDR2 YYREEE come from the germline V gene (reference sequence). The CDR3 contains 18 residues. Unmatched junction bases numbered 6, after V lost 0 bases and J lost 0 bases. CDR3 sequence reads: CASSLGGTSGGSTDTQYF. The CDR3 DNA reads TGTGCCAGCAGCTTGGGCGGGACTAGCGGAGGGAGCACAGATACGCAGTATTTT.

The rearrangement links TRBV6-1 to TRBJ2-5; TRBD2 matches at 13 bases. Germline-derived CDR1 and CDR2 are MNHNS and SASEGT. J gave up 2 bases and V 10 bases, and 1 base lay outside the gene matches. CDR3 length: 13 amino acids. The CDR3 nucleotides read TGTGCCACGGGACTAGCGGGACAAGAGACCCAGTACTTC. Its translation is CATGLAGQETQYF.

The rearrangement uses TRBV11-2 and TRBJ2-7; no clear D gene. The CDR3 has 14 residues. V was cut by 1 base and J by 5 bases, with 12 bases left in between. From germline, CDR1 is SGHAT and CDR2 FQNNGV. In DNA, the CDR3 is TGTGCCAGCAGCTTAGTCGTGACATCAAACGAGCAGTACTTC. Amino acids: CASSLVVTSNEQYF.

V usage is TRBV7-9 and J usage is TRBJ2-3; no reliable D call. This CDR3 is 16 amino acids long. Per germline, CDR1 SEHNR and CDR2 FQNEAQ (reference sequence). With 5 bases removed from V and 0 bases from J, the gap between germline ends came to 15 bases. CDR3 amino acids: CASSLPMWESTDTQYF. CDR3 bases: TGTGCCAGCAGCCTCCCGATGTGGGAAAGCACAGATACGCAGTATTTT.

The rearrangement uses TRBV29-1 and TRBJ2-2; TRBD2 agrees at 11 bases. The CDR3 extends over 15 amino acids. After removal of 5 bases from V and 3 bases from J, the junction contained 5 bases not matched to a gene. Germline-derived CDR1 and CDR2 are SQVTM and ANQGSEA. The CDR3 region has the DNA TGCAGCGTTTCGGTAGCGGGAGGGGACACCGGGGAGCTGTTTTTT. It yields the protein CSVSVAGGDTGELFF.

This chain links TRBV5-1 with TRBJ2-3; D ambiguous. The germline V gene encodes CDR1 SGHRS and CDR2 YFSETQ. V lost 6 bases to trimming and J lost 3 bases, with 20 bases between them. This CDR3 comprises 16 residues. The chain's CDR3 is CASTISPTKGTDTQYF. DNA of the CDR3: TGCGCCAGCACTATTAGCCCCACAAAGGGTACAGATACGCAGTATTTT.

This clone was seen only a few times. The V call is TRBV6-1, the J call TRBJ1-5, with 7 bases fitting TRBD1. The length of the CDR3 is 15 residues. Germline lookup yields CDR1 MNHNS and CDR2 SASEGT. V shed 3 bases and J 7 bases; nucleotides not matched to a gene: 9. In DNA, the CDR3 is TGTGCCAGCAGTGATAAACAGGGGCGAGGGCAGCCCCAGCATTTT. Its protein is CASSDKQGRGQPQHF.

The rearrangement links TRBV11-3 to TRBJ2-2; D may be TRBD2 (6 bases). This CDR3 is built from 14 residues. Trimming stripped 0 bases from V and 5 bases from J, with 7 bases between. The germline CDR1 and CDR2 sequences are SGHNT and YENEEA. The CDR3 region has the DNA TGTGCCAGCAGCTTAGATCGGGGGACCGGGGAGCTGTTTTTT. Encoded protein: CASSLDRGTGELFF.

The rearrangement joins TRBV27 to TRBJ2-5, with D hard to call. There are 13 residues in the CDR3. From germline, CDR1 is MNHEY and CDR2 SMNVEV (reference sequence). Trimming removed 2 bases from V and 9 bases from J, with 13 bases in between. The CDR3 is CASSLGLGSAQYF. The CDR3 DNA sequence: TGTGCCAGCAGTTTAGGTCTAGGGTCTGCCCAGTACTTC.

The chain combines TRBV11-3 with TRBJ2-5; D tentatively reads TRBD1 or TRBD2 (5 bases each). The CDR3 length is 13 residues. Per the germline V gene, CDR1 is SGHNT and CDR2 is YENEEA. V was trimmed by 5 bases and J by 0 bases, leaving 7 bases between them. Written as DNA, the CDR3 is TGTGCCAGCAGCCCGGGACACCAAGAGACCCAGTACTTC. This gives the protein CASSPGHQETQYF.

This chain joins TRBV29-1 and TRBJ2-7, with D perhaps given as TRBD1 or TRBD2 (6 bases each). Germline lookup yields CDR1 SQVTM and CDR2 ANQGSEA. There are 13 residues in the CDR3. The germline V and J ends were trimmed by 4 bases and 2 bases, with 12 bases remaining between them. The CDR3 reads CSVGRGATYEQYF. The CDR3, as DNA: TGCAGCGTTGGAAGGGGGGCAACCTACGAGCAGTACTTC.

Comments on this clone: Different DNA sequences within this sample yield the same CDR3. The chain employs TRBV2 and TRBJ1-4; D uncertain. Germline values: CDR1 SNHLY, CDR2 FYNNEI. This CDR3 has 15 amino acids. V lost 1 base and J 0 bases, leaving 6 bases between the germline ends. Written as DNA, the CDR3 is TGTGCCAGCAGTGAAGTGGGCGCAACTAATGAAAAACTGTTTTTT. Translating gives CASSEVGATNEKLFF. Using reference TRBV2 and TRBJ1-4 for the parts outside the CDR3, the full variable domain is EPEVTQTPSHQVTQMGQEVILRCVPISNHLYFYWYRQILGQKVEFLVSFYNNEISEKSEIFDDQFSVERPDGSNFTLKIRSTKLEDSAMYFCASSEVGATNEKLFFGSGTQLSVL.

The V and J genes are TRBV7-2 and TRBJ2-1; D is uncertain. The germline V gene encodes CDR1 SGHTA and CDR2 FQGNSA. The V end was cut by 4 bases, the J end by 0 bases, with 10 bases between. This CDR3 is built from 15 residues. CDR3 sequence: CASSSDLSSYNEQFF. The CDR3 DNA reads TGTGCCAGCAGCTCTGACCTGAGCTCCTACAATGAGCAGTTCTTC.

V usage is TRBV11-2 and J usage is TRBJ2-7; D ambiguous. Trimming took 3 bases from V and 6 from J, leaving 18 bases between them. The CDR3 is 15 residues long. Germline V gives CDR1 SGHAT, CDR2 FQNNGV. CDR3 region: CASSFPWSTHLEQYF. The DNA for the CDR3 is TGTGCCAGCAGCTTCCCCTGGAGTACTCATCTCGAGCAGTACTTC.

This clone was recorded at least ten times. The chain employs TRBV5-1 and TRBJ2-3; TRBD2 matches at 8 bases. Trimming took 7 bases from V and 6 from J; bases not matched to a gene: 13. Germline loops: CDR1 SGHRS, CDR2 YFSETQ. The CDR3 runs to 15 residues. The CDR3 nucleotides are TGCGCCAGCTTCTTGAGCCGGGAGGGCCTCGATACGCAGTATTTT. Protein sequence: CASFLSREGLDTQYF.

This chain joins TRBV11-2 and TRBJ2-3; tentatively, D is TRBD1 or TRBD2 (5 bases each). This CDR3 spans 13 amino acids. Trimming took off 6 bases at V and 0 bases at J, with 7 bases between the two ends. Germline V gives CDR1 SGHAT, CDR2 FQNNGV. CDR3 sequence: CASRGPSTDTQYF. For the CDR3, the DNA is TGTGCCAGCAGGGGACCAAGCACAGATACGCAGTATTTT. Together with reference TRBV11-2 and TRBJ2-3, the CDR3 gives the full variable domain: EAGVAQSPRYKIIEKRQSVAFWCNPISGHATLYWYQQILGQGPKLLIQFQNNGVVDDSQLPKDRFSAERLKGVDSTLKIQPAKLEDSAVYLCASRGPSTDTQYFGPGTRLTVL.

This clone was recorded at least ten times. V is TRBV5-4 and J is TRBJ2-2; D gene unclear. CDR3 length: 16 residues. The V end lost 0 bases, the J end lost 1 base, and 10 bases lay between the germline ends. Per the germline V gene, CDR1 is SGHNT and CDR2 is YYREEE (reference sequence). This CDR3 reads CASSLGWLENTGELFF. The CDR3 nucleotides are TGTGCCAGCAGCTTGGGTTGGCTTGAGAACACCGGGGAGCTGTTTTTT.

Comment on this clone: This may be a read error, as it is one base from a much larger clone. V is TRBV11-2 and J is TRBJ2-2; D ambiguous. Germline CDR1 is SGHAT and CDR2 is FQNNGV. The CDR3 is 12 residues long. The V and J ends lost 3 bases and 1 base respectively, with 0 bases between them. The CDR3 DNA sequence: TGTGCCAGCAGCTTGAACACCGGGGAGCTGTTTTTT. Protein product: CASSLNTGELFF.

This rearrangement joins TRBV11-2 to TRBJ2-3, with 7 bases identical to TRBD2. The CDR3 is 13 residues long. V was clipped by 6 bases and J by 14 bases; unmatched bases: 14. Germline V gene lookup returns CDR1 SGHAT and CDR2 FQNNGV. Here the CDR3 reads CASSSLGGLILYF. Here the CDR3 DNA reads TGTGCCAGCAGTTCCCTCGGGGGACTAATCCTGTATTTT.

V is TRBV7-9 and J is TRBJ2-1; D uncertain. Germline V lookup: CDR1 SEHNR, CDR2 FQNEAQ (reference sequence). V lost 1 base and J 2 bases, leaving 6 bases between the germline ends. CDR3 length: 14 residues. The CDR3 is CASSLEATYNEQFF. The CDR3 nucleotides read TGTGCCAGCAGCTTAGAGGCTACCTACAATGAGCAGTTCTTC.

The rearrangement joins TRBV2 to TRBJ2-7; D is undetermined. The germline V and J ends were trimmed by 3 bases and 1 base, with 10 bases remaining between them. CDR3 size: 14 residues. Germline CDR1 reads SNHLY; CDR2 reads FYNNEI. Here the CDR3 reads CASSDSDVSYEQYF. The CDR3 DNA reads TGTGCCAGCAGTGACTCGGATGTTTCCTACGAGCAGTACTTC.

A single count supports this clone. The chain links TRBV5-4 to TRBJ2-5, with D tentatively TRBD2 (7 bases). The CDR3 loop spans 15 amino acids. V lost 0 bases to trimming and J lost 4 bases, with 13 bases between them. Looked up from germline, CDR1 is SGHNT and CDR2 is YYREEE (reference sequence). The CDR3 DNA follows: TGTGCCAGCAGCTTGGACCAGGGGAGGGCAGAGACCCAGTACTTC. This gives the protein CASSLDQGRAETQYF.

This chain connects TRBV28 to TRBJ2-5; 11 nucleotides agree with TRBD2. The CDR3 length is 18 residues. The germline V gene has CDR1 MDHEN and CDR2 SYDVKM. Losses at the gene ends were 5 bases for V and 1 base for J; bases not matched to a gene: 12. DNA of the CDR3: TGTGCCAGCAGTCGACTAGCGGGGCCACGAAACCTCCAAGAGACCCAGTACTTC. Translation gives CASSRLAGPRNLQETQYF.